A single sample is the source of the 26 T cell receptor beta chains below, sequenced in a study of early T cells in non-severe SARS-CoV-2 infection. TCRdb recomputed calls from the 5' RACE reads with MiXCR, one row per CDR3 protein. The table has about 71,000 distinct CDR3 sequences, about 14% seen once; the top ten hold nearly 4%. The sequencing here drew on whole blood, taken at baseline. All receptors come from an adult who was a healthcare worker with PCR-confirmed SARS-CoV-2 infection or an uninfected control (not recorded which).

The chain uses TRBV11-2 and TRBJ1-1, with D perhaps TRBD1 (5 bases). CDR3 length equals 16 residues. With 4 bases removed from V and 6 bases from J, the gap between germline ends came to 21 bases. Germline V CDR1 and CDR2: SGHAT, FQNNGV. The CDR3 sequence: CASSSYNGGSSAEAFF. The CDR3 coding sequence is TGTGCCAGCAGCTCGTACAACGGGGGGTCCAGCGCTGAAGCTTTCTTT. Full variable domain (rest looked up from reference TRBV11-2 and TRBJ1-1): EAGVAQSPRYKIIEKRQSVAFWCNPISGHATLYWYQQILGQGPKLLIQFQNNGVVDDSQLPKDRFSAERLKGVDSTLKIQPAKLEDSAVYLCASSSYNGGSSAEAFFGQGTRLTVV.

The rearrangement joins TRBV29-1 to TRBJ2-7; 11 bases line up with TRBD1. There are 12 residues in the CDR3. Germline lookup yields CDR1 SQVTM and CDR2 ANQGSEA. J was trimmed by 6 bases and V by 7 bases; bases with no gene match: 5. The CDR3 reads CSAGTGGVEQYF. The CDR3 DNA reads as TGCAGCGCCGGGACAGGGGGTGTCGAGCAGTACTTC.

This clonotype was detected ten times or more. J is TRBJ1-5 and V is TRBV2; D uncertain. V lost 3 bases, J lost 4 bases, and 10 bases lay in between. Germline V gene data show CDR1 as SNHLY and CDR2 as FYNNEI. The CDR3 covers 14 residues. The CDR3 sequence is CASSEFTRNQPQHF. In DNA form, the CDR3 reads TGTGCCAGCAGTGAGTTCACGAGGAATCAGCCCCAGCATTTT.

The V and J genes are TRBV11-1 and TRBJ2-1; unclear D gene. V was pared by 2 bases and J by 2 bases, with 10 bases between. There are 15 residues in the CDR3. Germline V gene data show CDR1 as SGHAT and CDR2 as FQDESV (reference sequence). Written as DNA, the CDR3 is TGTGCCAGCAGCTTAAGCTGGGCGGCCTACAATGAGCAGTTCTTC. This codes for CASSLSWAAYNEQFF.

This clonotype was observed a handful of times. The rearrangement joins TRBV7-9 to TRBJ2-3; no clear D gene. CDR3 length equals 15 residues. Trimming left V 5 bases short and J 5 bases short, with 17 bases between. Germline CDR1 and CDR2: SEHNR and FQNEAQ (reference sequence). DNA for the CDR3: TGTGCCAGCAGCACCGACGGGCGCAAGTTAGATACGCAGTATTTT. Protein: CASSTDGRKLDTQYF.

This clonotype was found a few times. The chain combines TRBV19 with TRBJ1-5; a weak D match, TRBD1 (5 bases). The CDR3 has 15 residues. V was cut by 5 bases and J by 4 bases, with 15 bases left in between. The germline V gene encodes CDR1 LNHDA and CDR2 SQIVND (reference sequence). CDR3 in DNA: TGTGCCAGTAGTTCGGCCACAGGACCGAATCAGCCCCAGCATTTT. Amino acid sequence: CASSSATGPNQPQHF.

This clonotype was observed a few times. This sequence joins TRBV7-2 and TRBJ2-3; 9 bases are shared with TRBD1. The CDR3 is 18 residues long. Germline V gene lookup returns CDR1 SGHTA and CDR2 FQGNSA. Trimming cost V 0 bases and J 0 bases; bases outside gene matches: 7. In nucleotides, the CDR3 is TGTGCCAGCAGCTTAGCTGCCACAGGGGGCTTTAGCACAGATACGCAGTATTTT. This translates into CASSLAATGGFSTDTQYF.

V usage is TRBV28 and J usage is TRBJ2-5; 7 bases line up with TRBD2. The CDR3 consists of 12 residues. J was trimmed by 5 bases and V by 7 bases; bases with no gene match: 4. Germline V CDR1 and CDR2: MDHEN, SYDVKM. The CDR3 spells CASKTGGETQYF. The CDR3 DNA reads as TGTGCCAGCAAAACGGGAGGCGAGACCCAGTACTTC.

The rearrangement links TRBV9 to TRBJ1-1; D is unresolved. V gave up 0 bases and J gave up 0 bases, with 6 bases separating them. This CDR3 has 14 amino acids. Per the germline V gene, CDR1 is SGDLS and CDR2 is YYNGEE. In DNA, the CDR3 is TGTGCCAGCAGCGTAGACAGAATGAACACTGAAGCTTTCTTT. It encodes CASSVDRMNTEAFF.

In this sample, this clonotype turned up a few times. The J gene is TRBJ2-7, the V gene TRBV29-1, with D perhaps assigned TRBD1 or TRBD2 (7 bases each). Germline lookup yields CDR1 SQVTM and CDR2 ANQGSEA. The CDR3 is 12 amino acids. Trimming pared 6 bases from V and 5 bases from J, leaving 14 bases between. CDR3 loop: CSVNSGGDEQYF. CDR3 nucleotide sequence: TGCAGCGTAAACTCAGGGGGGGACGAGCAGTACTTC.

Points on this clonotype: Sequence at one end of the junction differs from germline and may be a read error. The rearrangement links TRBV6-4 to TRBJ2-3; D remains ambiguous. Germline V lookup: CDR1 MRHNA, CDR2 SNTAGT. The CDR3 covers 15 residues. CDR3 DNA sequence: TGTGCCAGCAGTGACCCGAGACTTGGCACACATACGCAGTATTTT. Translating it yields CASSDPRLGTHTQYF.

The chain joins TRBV7-9 to TRBJ1-3; D is undetermined. Germline CDR1 reads SEHNR; CDR2 reads FQNEAQ (reference sequence). The CDR3 is 17 amino acids. Trimming took off 4 bases at V and 4 bases at J, with 20 bases between the two ends. CDR3 DNA sequence: TGTGCCAGCAGCTCCTGGTCCATGCAGGTTTCCGGAAACACCATATATTTT. Translating gives CASSSWSMQVSGNTIYF.

The sample holds many counts of this clonotype. V and J are TRBV6-1 and TRBJ2-3, with 8 bases identical to TRBD1. Germline CDR1 reads MNHNS; CDR2 reads SASEGT. V lost 0 bases, J lost 7 bases, and 3 bases stayed unmatched. CDR3 size: 14 residues. The chain's CDR3 is CASSEAGRGHTQYF. DNA for the CDR3: TGTGCCAGCAGTGAAGCAGGCAGGGGGCATACGCAGTATTTT.

This clonotype was picked up a small number of times. V gene TRBV27 combines with J gene TRBJ2-3, with TRBD2 as a possible D gene (6 bases). Germline values: CDR1 MNHEY, CDR2 SMNVEV (reference sequence). Trimming stripped 3 bases from V and 5 bases from J, with 9 bases between. CDR3 size: 13 residues. CDR3 nucleotide sequence: TGTGCCAGCAGTTTCGGGAGTGGAGATACGCAGTATTTT. It encodes CASSFGSGDTQYF.

V and J are TRBV9 and TRBJ2-3, with D hard to call. V dropped 0 bases and J dropped 3 bases, with 11 bases sitting between them. The CDR3 totals 15 residues. CDR1 SGDLS and CDR2 YYNGEE come from the germline V gene. CDR3 sequence: CASSVALGRTDTQYF. CDR3 bases: TGTGCCAGCAGCGTAGCCCTAGGGCGTACAGATACGCAGTATTTT.

The chain uses TRBV3-1 and TRBJ1-1; TRBD1 might be the D (5 bases). The V gene's germline CDR1 is LGHDT and CDR2 YNNKEL (reference sequence). CDR3 length: 11 amino acids. Trimming removed 10 bases at V and 8 bases at J, with 14 bases between. CDR3 DNA: TGTGCCACCCAAAGGGGTACCGAAGCTTTCTTT. It specifies CATQRGTEAFF.

This clonotype was detected only a few times. The DNA of the CDR3 is TGTGCCAGCAGCCAACGGGGGGTCGGGAGTTACGAGCAGTACTTC. Translating gives CASSQRGVGSYEQYF. The gene calls are TRBV14 and TRBJ2-7; 7 bases line up with TRBD2. The length of the CDR3 is 15 residues. V shed 2 bases, J shed 4 bases, and the junction held 8 bases outside the gene matches. Germline V gene sequence: CDR1 SGHDN, CDR2 FVKESK.

This clonotype was seen many times. The chain carries TRBV15 and TRBJ2-7; 10 bases are shared with TRBD1. The CDR3 has 15 amino acids. The ends lost 0 bases at V and 6 bases at J; junction bases unmatched: 5. The germline V gene has CDR1 LNHNV and CDR2 YYDKDF (reference sequence). The CDR3 DNA reads TGTGCCACCAGCAGAGACCCGACAGGGGGCAGCGAGCAGTACTTC. As protein: CATSRDPTGGSEQYF.

This clonotype was picked up many times. The chain uses TRBV18 and TRBJ2-7; D is perhaps TRBD1 or TRBD2 (5 bases each). This CDR3 contains 15 residues. The germline gives CDR1 KGHSH, CDR2 LQKENI. V dropped 0 bases and J dropped 5 bases, with 14 bases sitting between them. Here the CDR3 reads CASSPPVRGGDEQYF. DNA of the CDR3: TGTGCCAGCTCACCACCGGTGAGGGGTGGGGACGAGCAGTACTTC. Based on the CDR3 plus reference TRBV18 and TRBJ2-7, the full variable domain is NAGVMQNPRHLVRRRGQEARLRCSPMKGHSHVYWYRQLPEEGLKFMVYLQKENIIDESGMPKERFSAEFPKEGPSILRIQQVVRGDSAAYFCASSPPVRGGDEQYFGPGTRLTVT.

J is TRBJ1-2 and V is TRBV24-1; a weak D match, TRBD1 (5 bases). Trimming took off 6 bases at V and 8 bases at J, with 12 bases between the two ends. Per germline, CDR1 KGHDR and CDR2 SFDVKD. CDR3 size: 12 residues. As DNA, the CDR3 is TGTGCCACCAGTAACCAGGGCTACGGCTACACCTTC. This translates into CATSNQGYGYTF.

This clonotype appeared a few times. The chain links TRBV20-1 to TRBJ2-7; tentative D call: TRBD1 (6 bases). There are 14 residues in the CDR3. Trimming removed 0 bases at V and 2 bases at J, with 11 bases between. Germline V gene sequence: CDR1 DFQATT, CDR2 SNEGSKA (reference sequence). The CDR3 sequence is CSARDRDMAYEQYF. The CDR3 nucleotides are TGCAGTGCTAGAGACCGGGACATGGCCTACGAGCAGTACTTC.

This clonotype was observed at least ten times. The rearrangement links TRBV5-1 to TRBJ2-2; possible D gene TRBD2, 6 bases. The CDR3 contains 15 residues. Per germline, CDR1 SGHRS and CDR2 YFSETQ. Between the trimmed V and J ends, which lost 1 base and 5 bases, there was a span of 12 bases. CDR3 nucleotide sequence: TGCGCCAGCAGCTTGATGACTAGTGGGACCGGGGAGCTGTTTTTT. Its protein is CASSLMTSGTGELFF.

The rearrangement uses TRBV10-2 and TRBJ1-1; 11 bases agree with TRBD1. Germline V gives CDR1 WSHSY, CDR2 SAAADI. The CDR3 is 15 residues long. The junction had 6 bases not matched to a gene; V was cut back by 3 bases and J by 6 bases. DNA for the CDR3: TGCGCCAGCAGTGATCAGGGACAGGGGGGGGCTGAAGCTTTCTTT. Its translation: CASSDQGQGGAEAFF.

This clonotype was seen ten or more times. The chain has TRBV18 and TRBJ1-2; the D is unclear. The ends were cut back, 2 bases at V and 3 bases at J, with 13 bases in the middle. Germline V lookup: CDR1 KGHSH, CDR2 LQKENI. This CDR3 spans 15 amino acids. Here the CDR3 reads CASSPEGGFDYGYTF. CDR3 nucleotide sequence: TGTGCCAGCTCACCAGAGGGTGGTTTTGACTATGGCTACACCTTC.

This clonotype was seen ten or more times. The chain uses TRBV28 and TRBJ2-2; D possibly corresponds to TRBD2 (6 bases). The CDR3 contains 14 residues. V was pared by 10 bases and J by 5 bases, with 17 bases between. Germline V gene data show CDR1 as MDHEN and CDR2 as SYDVKM. The CDR3 DNA is TGTGCCACGGGTTCCGGGAGTCGGACCGGGGAGCTGTTTTTT. Encoded protein: CATGSGSRTGELFF.

The table lists this clonotype with a few counts. This chain links TRBV20-1 with TRBJ1-5, with a weak D call TRBD1 (5 bases). From germline, CDR1 is DFQATT and CDR2 SNEGSKA (reference sequence). This CDR3 has 13 residues. Deletions cut 1 base from V and 3 bases from J, with 7 bases between. CDR3 sequence: CSARGGVNQPQHF. CDR3 nucleotide sequence: TGCAGTGCTAGAGGAGGGGTCAATCAGCCCCAGCATTTT.